The rows below give T cell receptor beta chains drawn from one sample of a study of blood T cell repertoires in COVID-19. Here immunoSEQ multiplex PCR was the method, and the copy in TCRdb shows in-frame clones only, minus some. The sample records tens of thousands of clones, about 87% being singletons. Sequenced input: peripheral blood. These receptors were taken from a woman aged 50 to 65 with acute or convalescent COVID-19. The CDR3 runs from the conserved cysteine through the conserved F or W. A D gene is named only where the DNA matches it firmly. Size is stated for part of the rows, as once, few or many counts, or as a class when the clone is expanded.

J gene: TRBJ2-1
D gene: NA
clone size: NA
V gene: TRBV2
CDR3 DNA: TGTGCCAGCAGCCCTGAGCAAACCCCCGTCAATGAGCAGTTCTTC
CDR3 protein: CASSPEQTPVNEQFF

J gene: TRBJ2-4
D gene: NA
clone size: NA
V gene: TRBV7-9
CDR3 DNA: TGTGCCAGCAGCCCGCAAGGGGACATTCAGTACTTC
CDR3 protein: CASSPQGDIQYF

J gene: TRBJ2-7
D gene: TRBD1
clone size: NA
V gene: TRBV19
CDR3 DNA: TGTGCCAGTAGTATATTAGGGGGCGCCGCCTACGAGCAGTACTTC
CDR3 protein: CASSILGGAAYEQYF

J gene: TRBJ2-2
D gene: TRBD1
clone size: NA
V gene: TRBV12-3/TRBV12-4
CDR3 DNA: TGTGCCGGACAGGGGGCTAACACCGGGGAGCTGTTTTTT
CDR3 protein: CAGQGANTGELFF

J gene: TRBJ2-7
D gene: TRBD2
clone size: NA
V gene: TRBV30
CDR3 DNA: TGTGCCTGGAGTGCGGGACTAGCTGCCGACTCTTACGAGCAGTACTTC
CDR3 protein: CAWSAGLAADSYEQYF

J gene: TRBJ2-7
D gene: NA
clone size: NA
V gene: TRBV13
CDR3 DNA: TGTGCCAGCAGCCCAGCGGGGACAACCTACGAGCAGTACTTC
CDR3 protein: CASSPAGTTYEQYF

J gene: TRBJ1-5
D gene: NA
clone size: few
V gene: TRBV30
CDR3 DNA: TGTGCCTGGAGTGGGGGGGTGCGTCAGCCCCAGCATTTT
CDR3 protein: CAWSGGVRQPQHF

J gene: TRBJ1-2
D gene: TRBD1
clone size: NA
V gene: TRBV5-6
CDR3 DNA: TGTGCCAGCAGCTTCGGGCAGGGGGCACGGGGCTACACCTTC
CDR3 protein: CASSFGQGARGYTF

J gene: TRBJ1-4
D gene: NA
clone size: once
V gene: TRBV4-1
CDR3 DNA: TGCGCCAGCAGCCCCGTACAGGGAACGGGAGAAAAACTGTTTTTT
CDR3 protein: CASSPVQGTGEKLFF

J gene: TRBJ2-1
D gene: TRBD2
clone size: NA
V gene: TRBV11-2
CDR3 DNA: TGTGCCAGCAGCCTGGCCCTAGCGGGGGGGTTGGAGCAGTTCTTC
CDR3 protein: CASSLALAGGLEQFF

J gene: TRBJ1-1
D gene: NA
clone size: once
V gene: TRBV4-2
CDR3 DNA: TGTGCCAGCAGCCGGCCCCAAGGAGAGGGCGCCATGAACACTGAAGCTTTCTTT
CDR3 protein: CASSRPQGEGAMNTEAFF

J gene: TRBJ1-1
D gene: NA
clone size: NA
V gene: TRBV5-6
CDR3 DNA: TGTGCCAGCAGCAGAAATAGGGGGGGAACTGAAGCTTTCTTT
CDR3 protein: CASSRNRGGTEAFF

J gene: TRBJ2-2
D gene: TRBD2
clone size: NA
V gene: TRBV5-1
CDR3 DNA: TGCGCCAGCAGCTGGGCCGGGCCTAGCGGGAACACCGGGGAGCTGTTTTTT
CDR3 protein: CASSWAGPSGNTGELFF

J gene: TRBJ1-5
D gene: NA
clone size: NA
V gene: TRBV6-5
CDR3 DNA: TGTGCCAGCAGTTCAACAGGGATCAATCAGCCCCAGCATTTT
CDR3 protein: CASSSTGINQPQHF

J gene: TRBJ2-3
D gene: NA
clone size: few
V gene: TRBV11-2
CDR3 DNA: TGTGCCAGCAGCGCAGGCCGGGGTTACACAGATACGCAGTATTTT
CDR3 protein: CASSAGRGYTDTQYF

J gene: TRBJ1-5
D gene: NA
clone size: NA
V gene: TRBV5-5
CDR3 DNA: TGTGCCAGCAGCTTGGACTGGGCAGTTTTCCAGCCCCAGCATTTT
CDR3 protein: CASSLDWAVFQPQHF

J gene: TRBJ1-1
D gene: NA
clone size: NA
V gene: TRBV28
CDR3 DNA: TGTGCCAGCAGTTTGTCGCAGGGGAAAGCTTTCTTT
CDR3 protein: CASSLSQGKAFF

J gene: TRBJ2-1
D gene: NA
clone size: NA
V gene: TRBV5-1
CDR3 DNA: TGCGCCAGCAGCTTGCCGGAGAATGAGCAGTTCTTC
CDR3 protein: CASSLPENEQFF

J gene: TRBJ2-3
D gene: TRBD2
clone size: NA
V gene: TRBV9
CDR3 DNA: TGTGCCAGCAGCGCACAACCCGGGACTATAGATACGCAGTATTTT
CDR3 protein: CASSAQPGTIDTQYF

J gene: TRBJ1-2
D gene: NA
clone size: NA
V gene: TRBV7-9
CDR3 DNA: TGTGCCAGCAGCCTCAGGGCCTATGGCTACACCTTC
CDR3 protein: CASSLRAYGYTF

J gene: TRBJ1-1
D gene: NA
clone size: NA
V gene: TRBV29-1
CDR3 DNA: TGCAGCGTTGAAGATACAGGCGGAAACACTGAAGCTTTCTTT
CDR3 protein: CSVEDTGGNTEAFF

J gene: TRBJ1-5
D gene: NA
clone size: NA
V gene: TRBV30
CDR3 DNA: TGTGCCTGGAGTGAGGCAGGGCTATTTCAGCCCCAGCATTTT
CDR3 protein: CAWSEAGLFQPQHF

J gene: TRBJ2-3
D gene: NA
clone size: NA
V gene: TRBV12-2
CDR3 DNA: TGTGCAAGTCGCCTGCGGGGGTTTGAGGCAGATACGCAGTATTTT
CDR3 protein: CASRLRGFEADTQYF

J gene: TRBJ1-2
D gene: TRBD1
clone size: NA
V gene: TRBV29-1
CDR3 DNA: TGCAGCGTTAAGGACAGGGGAAGCTATGGCTACACCTTC
CDR3 protein: CSVKDRGSYGYTF

J gene: TRBJ2-7
D gene: NA
clone size: NA
V gene: TRBV10-1
CDR3 DNA: TGCGCCAGCAGCAACTACCCCGGGGGTTTCGAGCAGTACTTC
CDR3 protein: CASSNYPGGFEQYF

J gene: TRBJ2-7
D gene: NA
clone size: NA
V gene: TRBV10-1
CDR3 DNA: TGCGCCAGCGGTGACGGCGGGACCTACGAGCAGTACTTC
CDR3 protein: CASGDGGTYEQYF

J gene: TRBJ2-5
D gene: NA
clone size: NA
V gene: TRBV25-1
CDR3 DNA: TGTGCCAGCAGTGAATTAGCTAGCCCGGAGACCCAGTACTTC
CDR3 protein: CASSELASPETQYF

J gene: TRBJ2-6
D gene: NA
clone size: NA
V gene: TRBV3-1/TRBV3-2
CDR3 DNA: TGTGCCAGCAGCGTCGGAAGTCAAACGGGAGCAGGGGCCAACGTCCTGACTTTC
CDR3 protein: CASSVGSQTGAGANVLTF

J gene: TRBJ1-3
D gene: NA
clone size: NA
V gene: TRBV7-9
CDR3 DNA: TGTGCCAGCAGCTTAGCGGGACAAAACACCATATATTTT
CDR3 protein: CASSLAGQNTIYF

J gene: TRBJ2-7
D gene: NA
clone size: NA
V gene: TRBV3-1/TRBV3-2
CDR3 DNA: TGTGCCAGCAGCCAACTCGACGAGCAGTACTTC
CDR3 protein: CASSQLDEQYF

J gene: TRBJ1-1
D gene: TRBD1
clone size: once
V gene: TRBV5-6
CDR3 DNA: TGTGCCAGCAGCTTATTAGGACAGGTCGCTGTGGCTTTCTTT
CDR3 protein: CASSLLGQVAVAFF

J gene: TRBJ2-7
D gene: TRBD1
clone size: NA
V gene: TRBV29-1
CDR3 DNA: TGCAGCGTTGAAGATCGTGGGACAGGGGGCTACGAGCAGTACTTC
CDR3 protein: CSVEDRGTGGYEQYF

J gene: TRBJ2-1
D gene: TRBD2
clone size: NA
V gene: TRBV7-9
CDR3 DNA: TGTGCCAGCAGCTCTGGGACTAGCGGGAGAGGGGCAATGAAGGGGGTGCAGTTCTTC
CDR3 protein: CASSSGTSGRGAMKGVQFF

J gene: TRBJ2-7
D gene: NA
clone size: NA
V gene: TRBV20-1
CDR3 DNA: TGCAGTGCTAGTGTAGCGGGACAGAAAGAGCAGTACTTC
CDR3 protein: CSASVAGQKEQYF

J gene: TRBJ2-5
D gene: NA
clone size: NA
V gene: TRBV29-1
CDR3 DNA: TGCAGCGGTCAGGGGGGCTTCGGAGAGACCCAGTACTTC
CDR3 protein: CSGQGGFGETQYF

J gene: TRBJ1-6
D gene: TRBD1
clone size: NA
V gene: TRBV7-8
CDR3 DNA: TGTGCCAGCAGATCCCTCGGGACAGGGGTTAATTCACCCCTCCACTTT
CDR3 protein: CASRSLGTGVNSPLHF

J gene: TRBJ2-5
D gene: NA
clone size: NA
V gene: TRBV5-8
CDR3 DNA: TGTGCCAGCAGCTTTGCAGGTGCGGCCGGAGGGAGTCAAGAGACCCAGTACTTC
CDR3 protein: CASSFAGAAGGSQETQYF

J gene: TRBJ1-1
D gene: TRBD1
clone size: NA
V gene: TRBV9
CDR3 DNA: TGTGCCAGCAGCGTGGGACAGGGCGGCCGGGCTTTCTTT
CDR3 protein: CASSVGQGGRAFF

J gene: TRBJ2-5
D gene: NA
clone size: NA
V gene: TRBV27
CDR3 DNA: TGTGCCAGCAGTCATCAAGAGACCCAGTACTTC
CDR3 protein: CASSHQETQYF

J gene: TRBJ2-7
D gene: NA
clone size: NA
V gene: TRBV4-1
CDR3 DNA: TGCGCCAGCAGCGCGTTGGGCAGGGGCGCCGAGCAGTACTTC
CDR3 protein: CASSALGRGAEQYF

J gene: TRBJ2-3
D gene: TRBD1
clone size: NA
V gene: TRBV25-1
CDR3 DNA: TGTGCCAGCAGTAGACAGGGGGCAGATACGCAGTATTTT
CDR3 protein: CASSRQGADTQYF

J gene: TRBJ2-7
D gene: NA
clone size: NA
V gene: TRBV9
CDR3 DNA: TGTGCCAGCAGCGTGCAACAGAGCTCCTACGAGCAGTACTTC
CDR3 protein: CASSVQQSSYEQYF

J gene: TRBJ2-3
D gene: NA
clone size: NA
V gene: TRBV19
CDR3 DNA: TGTGCCAGTAGTCTTCCTAGAGATACGCAGTATTTT
CDR3 protein: CASSLPRDTQYF

J gene: TRBJ1-2
D gene: TRBD1
clone size: NA
V gene: TRBV3-1/TRBV3-2
CDR3 DNA: TGTGCCAGCAGCCAAGAAACGAGGGGGCCCGACTATGGCTACACCTTC
CDR3 protein: CASSQETRGPDYGYTF

J gene: TRBJ1-1
D gene: TRBD1
clone size: NA
V gene: TRBV4-1
CDR3 DNA: TGCGCCAGCAGCCCCGGACAGGGACCGGGGCTGGCTGAAGCTTTCTTT
CDR3 protein: CASSPGQGPGLAEAFF

J gene: TRBJ1-1
D gene: NA
clone size: NA
V gene: TRBV9
CDR3 DNA: TGTGCCAGCAGCGTAGGACATGTAGGCACTGAAGCTTTCTTT
CDR3 protein: CASSVGHVGTEAFF

J gene: TRBJ2-1
D gene: NA
clone size: NA
V gene: TRBV11-2
CDR3 DNA: TGTGCCAGCAGCTCCGGTGGACAGACCAATGAGCAGTTCTTC
CDR3 protein: CASSSGGQTNEQFF

J gene: TRBJ2-7
D gene: NA
clone size: NA
V gene: TRBV12-5
CDR3 DNA: TGTGCTAGTGCCATAGGAGGGGGGGGCCAATACGAGCAGTACTTC
CDR3 protein: CASAIGGGGQYEQYF

J gene: TRBJ2-2
D gene: NA
clone size: NA
V gene: TRBV7-9
CDR3 DNA: TGTGTTGCGGGGAGTCTGAGCAACACCGGGGAGCTGTTTTTT
CDR3 protein: CVAGSLSNTGELFF

J gene: TRBJ2-1
D gene: NA
clone size: NA
V gene: TRBV7-9
CDR3 DNA: TGTGCCAGCAGCCCCAGAGTTGGAGATGAGCAGTTCTTC
CDR3 protein: CASSPRVGDEQFF

J gene: TRBJ2-3
D gene: TRBD2
clone size: NA
V gene: TRBV5-1
CDR3 DNA: TGCGCCAGCAGGCGGACTAGCGGGGGGGCCGCAGATACGCAGTATTTT
CDR3 protein: CASRRTSGGAADTQYF

J gene: TRBJ1-5
D gene: NA
clone size: NA
V gene: TRBV7-2
CDR3 DNA: TGTGCCGGGAGTTTGGGCGTCAATCAGCCCCAGCATTTT
CDR3 protein: CAGSLGVNQPQHF

J gene: TRBJ2-5
D gene: NA
clone size: NA
V gene: TRBV11-2
CDR3 DNA: TGTGCCAGCAGCACTAGGAGGCAGATCCAAGAGACCCAGTACTTC
CDR3 protein: CASSTRRQIQETQYF

J gene: TRBJ1-4
D gene: NA
clone size: NA
V gene: TRBV5-8
CDR3 DNA: TGTGCCAGCAGCTTCCGCGGAAACTTAAATGAAAAACTGTTTTTT
CDR3 protein: CASSFRGNLNEKLFF

J gene: TRBJ2-1
D gene: TRBD2
clone size: NA
V gene: TRBV18
CDR3 DNA: TGTGCCAGCTCACCGGGACTAGCGTCGTACAATGAGCAGTTCTTC
CDR3 protein: CASSPGLASYNEQFF